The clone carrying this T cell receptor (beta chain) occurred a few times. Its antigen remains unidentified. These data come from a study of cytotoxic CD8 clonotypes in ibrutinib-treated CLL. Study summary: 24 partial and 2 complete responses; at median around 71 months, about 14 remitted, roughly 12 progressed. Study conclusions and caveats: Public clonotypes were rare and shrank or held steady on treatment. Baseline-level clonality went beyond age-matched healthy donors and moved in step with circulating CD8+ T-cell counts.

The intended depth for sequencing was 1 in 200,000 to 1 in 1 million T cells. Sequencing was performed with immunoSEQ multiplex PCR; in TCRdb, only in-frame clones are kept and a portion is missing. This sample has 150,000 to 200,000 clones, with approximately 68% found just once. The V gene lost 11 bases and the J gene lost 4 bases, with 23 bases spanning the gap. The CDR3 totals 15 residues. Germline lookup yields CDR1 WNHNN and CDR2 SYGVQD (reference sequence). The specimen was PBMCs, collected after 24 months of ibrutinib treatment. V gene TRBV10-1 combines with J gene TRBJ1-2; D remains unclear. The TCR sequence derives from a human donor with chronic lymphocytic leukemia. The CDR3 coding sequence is TGCGCCGCAGTCTGTCCGCGAGTCCACCTCTATGGCTACACCTTC. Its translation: CAAVCPRVHLYGYTF.